This TCR beta chain originates from a study of Ad26.COV2.S vaccination and SARS-CoV-2 variants. Whole-study context: This donor came from the COV1001 trial of Ad26.COV2.S. The authors gave Ad26.COV2.S intramuscularly, either once or twice 56 days apart.

The count of this clone is one. Its specificity is unknown. The table came from immunoSEQ multiplex PCR; TCRdb's copy has only in-frame clones and leaves some out. Of 510,000 or so clones in the sample, around 90% were seen once. The trim removed 6 bases at V and 8 bases at J, leaving 7 bases unmatched. Germline CDR1 MNHEY, CDR2 SMNVEV (reference sequence). CDR3 length: 13 residues. Study-wide points: Analyses that measured TCR breadth and depth may have underestimated total T cell responses. Vaccine recipients showed a spike-specific TCR breadth that was higher than in placebo recipients.

Regarding treatment: about 20 received Ad26.COV2.S at low or high dose, single or two shots; five or six received placebo; per-sample allocation not given. Collection of samples fell on day 63 after the first vaccine or placebo injection. This rearrangement joins TRBV27 to TRBJ1-1; TRBD1 matches at 9 bases. Sample: peripheral blood, taken in a trial of Ad26.COV2.S vaccine versus placebo. The TCR sequence derives from a person between 18 and 65 years old who received the Ad26.COV2.S COVID-19 vaccine or a placebo. The CDR3 sequence: CASSDSTGGEAFF. The CDR3 DNA is TGTGCCAGCAGCGACTCAACAGGGGGCGAAGCTTTCTTT.